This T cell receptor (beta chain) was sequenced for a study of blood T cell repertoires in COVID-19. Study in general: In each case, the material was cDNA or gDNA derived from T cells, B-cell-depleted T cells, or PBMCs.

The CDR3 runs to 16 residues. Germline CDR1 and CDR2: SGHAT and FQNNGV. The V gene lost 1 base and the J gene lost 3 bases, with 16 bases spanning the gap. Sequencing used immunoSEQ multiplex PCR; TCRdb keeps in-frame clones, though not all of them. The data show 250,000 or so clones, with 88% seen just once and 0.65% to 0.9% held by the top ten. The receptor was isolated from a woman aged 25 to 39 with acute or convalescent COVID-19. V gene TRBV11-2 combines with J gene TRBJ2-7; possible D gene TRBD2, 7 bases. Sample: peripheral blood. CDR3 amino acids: CASSLGPGGGFYEQYF. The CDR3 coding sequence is TGTGCCAGCAGCTTAGGCCCGGGGGGCGGGTTCTACGAGCAGTACTTC.